The T cell receptor beta chain described here comes from a study of early T cells in non-severe SARS-CoV-2 infection. Background on the study: Bulk RNA from unsorted whole blood was sequenced; chains were unpaired.

The CDR3 runs to 14 residues. CDR1 and CDR2 (germline): SQVTM, ANQGSEA. V lost 0 bases, J lost 4 bases, and 12 bases lay in between. Overall study results and limits: VDJdb matching favored anti-spike CD8 responses, missing private and CD4 specificities.

This clonotype was observed many times. Its antigen is undetermined. Unique molecular identifiers were added to individual cDNA molecules. TCRdb called the 5' RACE reads again in MiXCR, with one record for every CDR3 protein. The repertoire includes about 49,000 distinct CDR3 sequences, more than 5.5% of them detected once, and roughly 2.8% sits in the top ten. This clonotype was sampled from an adult who was a healthcare worker with PCR-confirmed SARS-CoV-2 infection or an uninfected control (not recorded which). The chain uses TRBV29-1 and TRBJ2-5; tentative D call: TRBD2 (6 bases). The sample was whole blood, taken at baseline. The CDR3: CSVEDLGTRETQYF. Here the CDR3 DNA reads TGCAGCGTTGAAGATTTGGGGACTCGAGAGACCCAGTACTTC.